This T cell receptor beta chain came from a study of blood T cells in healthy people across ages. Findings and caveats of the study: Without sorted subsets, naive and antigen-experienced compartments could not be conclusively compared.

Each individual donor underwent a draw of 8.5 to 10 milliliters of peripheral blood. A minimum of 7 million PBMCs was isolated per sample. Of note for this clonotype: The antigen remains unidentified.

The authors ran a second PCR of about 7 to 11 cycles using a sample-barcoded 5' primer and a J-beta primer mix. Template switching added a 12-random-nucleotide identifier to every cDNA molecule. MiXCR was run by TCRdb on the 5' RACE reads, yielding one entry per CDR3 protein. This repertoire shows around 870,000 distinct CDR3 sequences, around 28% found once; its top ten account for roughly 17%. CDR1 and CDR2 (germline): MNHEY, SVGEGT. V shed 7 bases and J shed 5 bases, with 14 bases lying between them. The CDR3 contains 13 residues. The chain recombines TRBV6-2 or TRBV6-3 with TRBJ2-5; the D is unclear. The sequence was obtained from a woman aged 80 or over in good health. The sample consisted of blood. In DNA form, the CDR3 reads TGTGCCAGCAAACGACCTAGTACGGAGACCCAGTACTTC. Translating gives CASKRPSTETQYF.